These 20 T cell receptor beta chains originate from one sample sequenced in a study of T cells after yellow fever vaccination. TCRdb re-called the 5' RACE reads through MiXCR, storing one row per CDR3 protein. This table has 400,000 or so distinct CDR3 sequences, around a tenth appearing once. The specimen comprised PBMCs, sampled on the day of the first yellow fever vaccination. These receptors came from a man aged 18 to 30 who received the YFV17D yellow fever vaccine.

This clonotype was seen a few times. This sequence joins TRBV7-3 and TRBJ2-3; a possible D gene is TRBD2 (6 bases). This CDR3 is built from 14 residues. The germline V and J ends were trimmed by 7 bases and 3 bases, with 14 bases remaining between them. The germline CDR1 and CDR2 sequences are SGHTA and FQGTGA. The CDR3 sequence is CASTPGGRTDTQYF. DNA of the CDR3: TGTGCCAGCACCCCTGGGGGGAGAACAGATACGCAGTATTTT.

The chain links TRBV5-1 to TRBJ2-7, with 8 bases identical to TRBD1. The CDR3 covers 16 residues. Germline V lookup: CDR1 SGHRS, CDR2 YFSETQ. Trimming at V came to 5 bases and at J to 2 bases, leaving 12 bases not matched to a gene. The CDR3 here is CASREVYRGFPYEQYF. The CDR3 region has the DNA TGCGCCAGCAGAGAAGTATACAGGGGGTTTCCCTACGAGCAGTACTTC. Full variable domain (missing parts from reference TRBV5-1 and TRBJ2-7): KAGVTQTPRYLIKTRGQQVTLSCSPISGHRSVSWYQQTPGQGLQFLFEYFSETQRNKGNFPGRFSGRQFSNSRSEMNVSTLELGDSALYLCASREVYRGFPYEQYFGPGTRLTVT.

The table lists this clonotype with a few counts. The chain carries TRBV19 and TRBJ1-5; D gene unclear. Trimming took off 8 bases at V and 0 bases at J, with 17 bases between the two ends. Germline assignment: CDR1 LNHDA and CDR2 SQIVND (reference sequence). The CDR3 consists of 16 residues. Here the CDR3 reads CASVLGSANSNQPQHF. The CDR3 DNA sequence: TGTGCCAGTGTTTTAGGATCAGCTAATAGCAATCAGCCCCAGCATTTT.

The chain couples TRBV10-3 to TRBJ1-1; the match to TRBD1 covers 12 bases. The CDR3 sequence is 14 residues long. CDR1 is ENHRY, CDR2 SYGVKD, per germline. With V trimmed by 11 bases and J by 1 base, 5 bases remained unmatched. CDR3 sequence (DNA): TGTGCCGCGACGGGACAGGGGGCGAACACTGAAGCTTTCTTT. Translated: CAATGQGANTEAFF.

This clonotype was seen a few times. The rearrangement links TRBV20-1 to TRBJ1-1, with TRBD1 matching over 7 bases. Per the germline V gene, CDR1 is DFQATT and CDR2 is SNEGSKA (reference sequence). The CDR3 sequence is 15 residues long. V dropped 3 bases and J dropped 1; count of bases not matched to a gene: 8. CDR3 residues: CSARDVQGTNTEAFF. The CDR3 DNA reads TGCAGTGCTAGGGACGTACAGGGGACGAACACTGAAGCTTTCTTT.

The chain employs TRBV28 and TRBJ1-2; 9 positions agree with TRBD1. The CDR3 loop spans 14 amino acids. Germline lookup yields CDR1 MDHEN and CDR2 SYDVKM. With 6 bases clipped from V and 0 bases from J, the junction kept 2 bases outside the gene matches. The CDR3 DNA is TGTGCCAGCAGCACAGGGGGCACTAACTATGGCTACACCTTC. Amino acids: CASSTGGTNYGYTF.

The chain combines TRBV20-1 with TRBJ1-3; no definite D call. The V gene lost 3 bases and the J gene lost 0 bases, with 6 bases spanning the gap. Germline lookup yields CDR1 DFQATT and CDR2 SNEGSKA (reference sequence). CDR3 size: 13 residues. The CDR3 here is CSARRSSGNTIYF. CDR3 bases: TGCAGTGCTAGGCGTAGCTCTGGAAACACCATATATTTT.

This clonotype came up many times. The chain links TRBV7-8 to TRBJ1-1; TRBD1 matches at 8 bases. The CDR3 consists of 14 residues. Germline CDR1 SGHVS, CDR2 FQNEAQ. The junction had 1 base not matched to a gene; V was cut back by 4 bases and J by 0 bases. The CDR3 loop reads CASSWTGMNTEAFF. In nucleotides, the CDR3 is TGTGCCAGCAGCTGGACAGGGATGAACACTGAAGCTTTCTTT.

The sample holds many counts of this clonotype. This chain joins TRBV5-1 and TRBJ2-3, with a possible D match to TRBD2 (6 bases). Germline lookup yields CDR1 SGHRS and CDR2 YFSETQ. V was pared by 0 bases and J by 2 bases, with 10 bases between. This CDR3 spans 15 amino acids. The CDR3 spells CASSLVPGDTDTQYF. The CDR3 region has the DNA TGCGCCAGCAGCTTGGTTCCGGGGGACACAGATACGCAGTATTTT.

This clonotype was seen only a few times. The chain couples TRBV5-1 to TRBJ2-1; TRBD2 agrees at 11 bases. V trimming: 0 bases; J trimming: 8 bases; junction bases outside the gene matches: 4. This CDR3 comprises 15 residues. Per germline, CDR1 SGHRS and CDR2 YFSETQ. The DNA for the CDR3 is TGCGCCAGCAGCTTGGCTCTAGCGGGGGGCTATGAGCAGTTCTTC. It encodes CASSLALAGGYEQFF.

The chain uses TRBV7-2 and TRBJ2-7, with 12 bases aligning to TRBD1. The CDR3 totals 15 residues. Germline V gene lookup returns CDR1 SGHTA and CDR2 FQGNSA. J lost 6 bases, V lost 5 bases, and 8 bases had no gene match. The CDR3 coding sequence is TGTGCCAGCAGCCAACCCGGGACAGGGGGCTCCGAGCAGTACTTC. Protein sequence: CASSQPGTGGSEQYF.

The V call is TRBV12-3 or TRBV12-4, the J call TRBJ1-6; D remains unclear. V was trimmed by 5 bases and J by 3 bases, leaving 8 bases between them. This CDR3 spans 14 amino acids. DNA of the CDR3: TGTGCCAGCAGTCCCACGGACTATAATTCACCCCTCCACTTT. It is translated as CASSPTDYNSPLHF.

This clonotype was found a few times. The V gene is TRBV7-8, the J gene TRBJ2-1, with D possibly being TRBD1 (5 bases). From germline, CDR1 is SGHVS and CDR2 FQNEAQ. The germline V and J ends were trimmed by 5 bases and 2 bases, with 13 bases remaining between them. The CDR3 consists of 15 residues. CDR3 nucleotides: TGTGCCAGCAGCCCAAGGGGTGATCCCTACAATGAGCAGTTCTTC. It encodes CASSPRGDPYNEQFF.

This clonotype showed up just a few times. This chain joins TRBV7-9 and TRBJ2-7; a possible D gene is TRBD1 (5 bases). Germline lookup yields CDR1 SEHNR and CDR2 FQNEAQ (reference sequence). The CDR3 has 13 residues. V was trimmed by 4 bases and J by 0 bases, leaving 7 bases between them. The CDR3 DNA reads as TGTGCCAGCAGCTCGGACACCTCCTACGAGCAGTACTTC. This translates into CASSSDTSYEQYF.

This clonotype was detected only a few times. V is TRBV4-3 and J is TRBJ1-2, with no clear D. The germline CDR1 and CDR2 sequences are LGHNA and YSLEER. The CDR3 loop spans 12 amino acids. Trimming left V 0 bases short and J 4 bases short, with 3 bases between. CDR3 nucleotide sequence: TGCGCCAGCAGCCAAGAAAGCTATGGCTACACCTTC. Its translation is CASSQESYGYTF.

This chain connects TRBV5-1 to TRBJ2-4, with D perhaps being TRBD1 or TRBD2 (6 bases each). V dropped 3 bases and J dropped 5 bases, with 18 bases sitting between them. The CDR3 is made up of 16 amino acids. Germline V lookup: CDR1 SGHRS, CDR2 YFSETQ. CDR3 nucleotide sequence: TGCGCCAGCAGCTACACGGGGGCAGGTTCAGAAAACATTCAGTACTTC. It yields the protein CASSYTGAGSENIQYF.

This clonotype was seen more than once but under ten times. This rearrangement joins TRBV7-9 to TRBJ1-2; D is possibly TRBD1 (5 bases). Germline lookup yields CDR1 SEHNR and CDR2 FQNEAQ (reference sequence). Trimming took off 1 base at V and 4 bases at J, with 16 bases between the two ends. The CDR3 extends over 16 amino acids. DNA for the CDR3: TGTGCCAGCAGCTTAGTCGGGGCGATTACTTCCTATGGCTACACCTTC. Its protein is CASSLVGAITSYGYTF.

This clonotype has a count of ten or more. CDR3 sequence: CASSLGVGSTDTQYF. The CDR3 region has the DNA TGTGCCAGCAGCTTAGGGGTGGGGAGCACAGATACGCAGTATTTT. J is TRBJ2-3 and V is TRBV7-2; D gene uncertain. CDR1 is SGHTA and CDR2 is FQGNSA in the germline V gene. Trimming took off 1 base at V and 0 bases at J, with 8 bases between the two ends. The CDR3 is 15 amino acids.

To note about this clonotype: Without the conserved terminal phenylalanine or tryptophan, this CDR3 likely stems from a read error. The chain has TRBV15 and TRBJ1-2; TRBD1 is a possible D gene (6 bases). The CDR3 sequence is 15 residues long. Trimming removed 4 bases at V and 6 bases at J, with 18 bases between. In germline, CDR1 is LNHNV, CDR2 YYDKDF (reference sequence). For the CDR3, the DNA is TGTGCCACCAGCACTTGGACAGACCATGGGGATGGCTACACCATC. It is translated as CATSTWTDHGDGYTI.

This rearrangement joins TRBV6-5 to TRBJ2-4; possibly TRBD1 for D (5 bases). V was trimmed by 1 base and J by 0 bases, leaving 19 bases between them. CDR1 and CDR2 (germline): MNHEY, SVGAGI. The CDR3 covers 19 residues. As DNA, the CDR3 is TGTGCCAGCAGTTACTTAGGGGAAGTAGGAACCCTAGCCAAAAACATTCAGTACTTC. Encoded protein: CASSYLGEVGTLAKNIQYF.